This entry is about one T cell receptor beta chain. Its antigen remains unknown. This record comes from a study of T cells in localized non-small cell lung cancer. Overall study findings and caveats: Adjacent uninvolved lung tissue had the highest T cell clonality, exceeding tumor. As only one tumor region underwent sequencing, heterogeneity remains possible. For the top 100 tumor clones, a median around 61 also appeared in adjacent lung. Prolonged overall survival went with higher T cell density in the blood.

Clones were read by immunoSEQ multiplex PCR, and TCRdb kept only the in-frame ones, dropping some. The sample consists of 48,000 or so clones, approximately 80% of them appearing once. The material sequenced was peripheral blood, taken before any cancer treatment. This sequence originates from a man aged 35 to 69 with stage I squamous cell lung carcinoma.

The DNA for the CDR3 is TGTGCCAGCAGTGCTCGGATGACCGGGGAGCTGTTTTTT. It yields the protein CASSARMTGELFF. The V gene is TRBV2, the J gene TRBJ2-2; no definite D call. V lost 4 bases and J 5 bases, leaving 8 bases between the germline ends. The V gene's germline CDR1 is SNHLY and CDR2 FYNNEI. CDR3 size: 13 residues.